The 23 T cell receptor beta chains listed next were all sequenced from one sample in a study of T cell responses to AZD1222 COVID-19 vaccine. Sequencing used immunoSEQ multiplex PCR; TCRdb keeps in-frame clones, though not all of them. The sample shows 140,000 or so clones, around 92% of them seen only once. This specimen consisted of peripheral blood, obtained after recovery from COVID-19. The origin of the receptors is an adult who had recovered from COVID-19.

The V call is TRBV2, the J call TRBJ1-5, with unresolved D. Between the trimmed V and J ends, which lost 6 bases and 4 bases, there was a span of 13 bases. Germline assignment: CDR1 SNHLY and CDR2 FYNNEI. The CDR3 extends over 14 amino acids. The CDR3 is CASRGSSGNQPQHF. CDR3 sequence (DNA): TGTGCCAGCAGGGGCAGTTCGGGTAATCAGCCCCAGCATTTT.

The chain is built from TRBV15 and TRBJ2-1; D is uncertain. Trimming took off 0 bases at V and 0 bases at J, with 18 bases between the two ends. The germline gives CDR1 LNHNV, CDR2 YYDKDF (reference sequence). This CDR3 has 19 residues. CDR3 amino acids: CATSRDLPSSSHSYNEQFF. The CDR3 DNA sequence: TGTGCCACCAGCAGAGATCTCCCATCCTCTTCCCACTCCTACAATGAGCAGTTCTTC.

The V call is TRBV6-1, the J call TRBJ2-7; D assignment may be TRBD1 or TRBD2 (5 bases each). The germline gives CDR1 MNHNS, CDR2 SASEGT. Trimming took off 2 bases at V and 0 bases at J, with 8 bases between the two ends. The CDR3 extends over 14 amino acids. CDR3 nucleotides: TGTGCCAGCAGTGAATGGGGGACCTCCTACGAGCAGTACTTC. Protein product: CASSEWGTSYEQYF.

This clone was detected only once. This chain connects TRBV6-5 to TRBJ2-7; 9 nucleotides agree with TRBD1. The CDR3 runs 14 residues. Germline lookup yields CDR1 MNHEY and CDR2 SVGAGI. Trimming took 4 bases from V and 3 from J; bases not matched to a gene: 4. The CDR3 region has the DNA TGTGCCAGCAGTTGGGACAGGGTCGGCTACGAGCAGTACTTC. Its translation: CASSWDRVGYEQYF.

The chain uses TRBV7-9 and TRBJ1-1, with TRBD1 identical over 7 bases. Germline values: CDR1 SEHNR, CDR2 FQNEAQ (reference sequence). The length of the CDR3 is 16 residues. Unmatched junction bases numbered 8, after V lost 3 bases and J lost 1 base. CDR3 coding DNA: TGTGCCAGCAGCTTCCTCTCATACAGGGGGAACACTGAAGCTTTCTTT. Translated: CASSFLSYRGNTEAFF.

V and J are TRBV5-4 and TRBJ2-7; 12 nucleotides align to TRBD2. V trimming: 6 bases; J trimming: 6 bases; junction bases outside the gene matches: 13. Looked up from germline, CDR1 is SGHNT and CDR2 is YYREEE (reference sequence). The CDR3 has 16 residues. The CDR3 region has the DNA TGTGCCAGCACCCCAGGAAGGGCTAGCGGGAGGGGCGAGCAGTACTTC. Amino acids: CASTPGRASGRGEQYF.

The V gene is TRBV29-1, the J gene TRBJ2-5; 10 bases fit TRBD1. J lost 1 base, V lost 4 bases, and 0 bases had no gene match. CDR3 length: 13 amino acids. CDR1 and CDR2 (germline): SQVTM, ANQGSEA. The CDR3 is CSVGTGGQETQYF. The CDR3 DNA follows: TGCAGCGTTGGGACAGGGGGCCAAGAGACCCAGTACTTC.

This chain joins TRBV9 and TRBJ1-1, with TRBD1 as a possible D gene (6 bases). The germline V gene has CDR1 SGDLS and CDR2 YYNGEE. The CDR3 spans 17 residues. The V and J ends lost 3 bases and 4 bases respectively, with 22 bases between them. CDR3 DNA: TGTGCCAGCAGCGCCCCGACCGGGGGCGCGGGACGCACTGAAGCTTTCTTT. Translated, it gives CASSAPTGGAGRTEAFF.

The rearrangement links TRBV15 to TRBJ2-7, with TRBD2 matching 11 bases. V dropped 5 bases and J dropped 6; count of bases not matched to a gene: 9. CDR1 and CDR2 (germline): LNHNV, YYDKDF (reference sequence). This CDR3 has 15 amino acids. CDR3 nucleotides: TGTGCCACCAGCGGTAGGGGGCTAGCGGGAGGCGAGCAGTACTTC. It encodes CATSGRGLAGGEQYF.

The V gene is TRBV7-2, the J gene TRBJ2-1; D possibly corresponds to TRBD2 (5 bases). Between the trimmed V and J ends, which lost 2 bases and 1 base, there was a span of 9 bases. The CDR3 contains 15 residues. Germline V gives CDR1 SGHTA, CDR2 FQGNSA. DNA for the CDR3: TGTGCCAGCAGCTTAACGAGGGAGTCCTACAATGAGCAGTTCTTC. It encodes CASSLTRESYNEQFF.

The CDR3 spells CANRARLETGENIQYF. CDR3 nucleotide sequence: TGCGCCAACCGAGCCCGGCTAGAGACAGGGGAAAACATTCAGTACTTC. The chain employs TRBV5-1 and TRBJ2-4, with 8 bases that match TRBD1. V lost 9 bases and J lost 5; bases outside the gene matches: 16. CDR3 length: 16 residues. CDR1 and CDR2 (germline): SGHRS, YFSETQ.

The gene calls are TRBV19 and TRBJ2-7; maybe TRBD2 (5 bases). Germline assignment: CDR1 LNHDA and CDR2 SQIVND (reference sequence). Trimming stripped 3 bases from V and 0 bases from J, with 9 bases between. The CDR3 length is 14 residues. The DNA for the CDR3 is TGTGCCAGTAGTATCCGGGATGGCTCCTACGAGCAGTACTTC. Its protein is CASSIRDGSYEQYF. The complete variable domain, with remaining parts taken from reference TRBV19 and TRBJ2-7, reads DGGITQSPKYLFRKEGQNVTLSCEQNLNHDAMYWYRQDPGQGLRLIYYSQIVNDFQKGDIAEGYSVSREKKESFPLTVTSAQKNPTAFYLCASSIRDGSYEQYFGPGTRLTVT.

This clone was seen once. The chain is built from TRBV7-3 and TRBJ2-2; TRBD2 might be the D (5 bases). CDR1 is SGHTA, CDR2 FQGTGA, per germline. V lost 6 bases and J 6 bases, leaving 11 bases between the germline ends. CDR3 size: 13 residues. CDR3 sequence reads: CASRREGPGELFF. In DNA form, the CDR3 reads TGTGCCAGCAGGAGAGAGGGCCCCGGGGAGCTGTTTTTT.

The chain couples TRBV15 to TRBJ1-5, with a weak D call TRBD1 (6 bases). The length of the CDR3 is 13 residues. CDR1 LNHNV and CDR2 YYDKDF come from the germline V gene (reference sequence). V was trimmed by 7 bases and J by 3 bases, leaving 10 bases between them. The CDR3 DNA sequence: TGTGCCACCAAAGGACAGTCCAATCAGCCCCAGCATTTT. Its protein is CATKGQSNQPQHF.

This chain joins TRBV9 and TRBJ2-2, with 11 bases lining up with TRBD2. Trimming at V came to 0 bases and at J to 3 bases, leaving 16 bases not matched to a gene. Germline lookup yields CDR1 SGDLS and CDR2 YYNGEE. The CDR3 is 21 residues long. Here the CDR3 DNA reads TGTGCCAGCAGCGTAGCTACAAGGGGTCCGGGACTAGCGGCAGACACCGGGGAGCTGTTTTTT. Amino acid sequence: CASSVATRGPGLAADTGELFF.

The chain links TRBV14 to TRBJ2-7; the D is unclear. This CDR3 region has 13 residues. Deletions cut 4 bases from V and 0 bases from J, with 7 bases between. Germline CDR1 reads SGHDN; CDR2 reads FVKESK. DNA of the CDR3: TGTGCCAGCAGCCTGAGAGTCTCCTACGAGCAGTACTTC. It yields the protein CASSLRVSYEQYF.

This sequence joins TRBV5-1 and TRBJ1-1; TRBD1 matches 8 bases. Germline trimming cut 5 bases from V and 1 base from J; bases unmatched to any gene: 4. Germline V lookup: CDR1 SGHRS, CDR2 YFSETQ. CDR3 length: 14 amino acids. The DNA of the CDR3 is TGCGCCAGCAGAACGGGACAGGAGAACACTGAAGCTTTCTTT. Amino acids: CASRTGQENTEAFF. The variable domain in full, completed from reference TRBV5-1 and TRBJ1-1, reads KAGVTQTPRYLIKTRGQQVTLSCSPISGHRSVSWYQQTPGQGLQFLFEYFSETQRNKGNFPGRFSGRQFSNSRSEMNVSTLELGDSALYLCASRTGQENTEAFFGQGTRLTVV.

The V and J genes are TRBV4-1 and TRBJ2-1; tentatively, D is TRBD2 (6 bases). The germline gives CDR1 MGHRA, CDR2 YSYEKL. Trimming stripped 3 bases from V and 1 base from J, with 13 bases between. The CDR3 loop spans 16 amino acids. CDR3 region: CASSQLGLASYNEQFF. CDR3 DNA: TGCGCCAGCAGCCAGTTGGGACTGGCTTCCTACAATGAGCAGTTCTTC.

CDR3 in amino acids: CASSLGTGELFF. The CDR3 DNA reads TGTGCCAGCAGCCTGGGTACCGGGGAGCTGTTTTTT. The chain has TRBV3-1 (or the pseudogene TRBV3-2) and TRBJ2-2; D is undetermined. This CDR3 comprises 12 residues. Trimming cost V 4 bases and J 5 bases, with 5 bases left between them. From germline, CDR1 is LGHDT and CDR2 YNNKEL (reference sequence).

The gene calls are TRBV5-1 and TRBJ2-7; perhaps TRBD2 as D (6 bases). The CDR3 runs to 16 residues. V was pared by 0 bases and J by 7 bases, with 20 bases between. The germline CDR1 and CDR2 sequences are SGHRS and YFSETQ. The CDR3, as DNA: TGCGCCAGCAGCTTGGGGACCGGGAGCCCAAATGAAGAGCAGTACTTC. It is translated as CASSLGTGSPNEEQYF.

The V and J genes are TRBV25-1 and TRBJ2-1, with 10 bases lining up with TRBD2. Germline loops: CDR1 MGHDK, CDR2 SYGVNS. Trimming at V came to 1 base and at J to 10 bases, leaving 4 bases not matched to a gene. The CDR3 has 14 residues. This chain's CDR3 is CASSEWTSGEEQFF. The CDR3 DNA reads as TGTGCCAGCAGTGAATGGACTAGCGGAGAAGAGCAGTTCTTC.

The chain carries TRBV2 and TRBJ1-2, with TRBD1 matching over 9 bases. Germline assignment: CDR1 SNHLY and CDR2 FYNNEI. The length of the CDR3 is 11 residues. With V trimmed by 6 bases and J by 13 bases, 6 bases remained unmatched. The CDR3 region has the DNA TGTGCCAGCAGCTGGGACAGGGTTATCACCTTC. This translates into CASSWDRVITF. The variable domain in full, completed from reference TRBV2 and TRBJ1-2, reads EPEVTQTPSHQVTQMGQEVILRCVPISNHLYFYWYRQILGQKVEFLVSFYNNEISEKSEIFDDQFSVERPDGSNFTLKIRSTKLEDSAMYFCASSWDRVITFGSGTRLTVV.

The rearrangement uses TRBV20-1 and TRBJ2-1; no reliable D call. This CDR3 spans 11 amino acids. The germline V gene has CDR1 DFQATT and CDR2 SNEGSKA (reference sequence). V shed 1 base and J shed 6 bases, with 4 bases lying between them. CDR3 bases: TGCAGTGCTAGAGGAAGCAATGAGCAGTTCTTC. Amino acid sequence: CSARGSNEQFF.